Presented here are 20 T cell receptor beta chains from one specimen sequenced in a study of blood T cells in healthy people across ages. A second PCR of roughly 6 to 12 cycles used a sample-barcoded 5' primer and a J-beta primer mix. One entry per CDR3 protein, called by TCRdb with MiXCR from the 5' RACE reads. The repertoire holds about 1.8 million distinct CDR3 sequences, with around 48% as singletons. Input material: blood. These receptors came from a woman aged 40 to 50 in good health.

V is TRBV4-1 and J is TRBJ2-1; tentatively, D is TRBD2 (5 bases). The CDR3 runs to 18 residues. The V end lost 1 base, the J end lost 8 bases, and 24 bases lay between the germline ends. Germline CDR1 and CDR2: MGHRA and YSYEKL. The CDR3 sequence: CASSQGRDKSLGWDEQFF. DNA of the CDR3: TGCGCCAGCAGCCAAGGCCGGGATAAATCGCTGGGATGGGATGAGCAGTTCTTC.

The genes are TRBV6-2 or TRBV6-3 and TRBJ2-4, with 9 bases fitting TRBD1. Germline V gene data show CDR1 as MNHEY and CDR2 as SVGEGT. After removal of 6 bases from V and 15 bases from J, the junction contained 9 bases not matched to a gene. The CDR3 runs 12 residues. In DNA, the CDR3 is TGTGCCAGCAGCACCGCGGGACAGGGCCCGTACTTC. Its protein product is CASSTAGQGPYF.

This clonotype was counted only a few times. This sequence joins TRBV27 and TRBJ1-2; no clear D gene. V lost 5 bases and J lost 4, with 17 bases in between. CDR1 and CDR2 (germline): MNHEY, SMNVEV (reference sequence). The CDR3 has 15 residues. The CDR3 coding sequence is TGTGCCAGCAGTCCCGATCGGACGGCTGCCTATGGCTACACCTTC. Encoded protein: CASSPDRTAAYGYTF.

This chain uses TRBV6-2 or TRBV6-3 with TRBJ2-3; 8 positions match TRBD2. V lost 4 bases and J lost 6; bases outside the gene matches: 9. Germline loops: CDR1 MNHEY, CDR2 SVGEGT. The CDR3 runs 15 residues. The chain's CDR3 is CASSSRTSSRDTQYF. The CDR3 DNA is TGTGCCAGCAGTTCCAGGACTAGCTCCCGGGATACGCAGTATTTT.

The chain uses TRBV12-3 or TRBV12-4 and TRBJ2-7; D may be TRBD1 or TRBD2 (6 bases each). Trimming took 6 bases from V and 7 from J, leaving 22 bases between them. CDR3 length: 15 amino acids. The CDR3 reads CASRRQTGAYNEQYF. As DNA, the CDR3 is TGTGCCAGCAGGAGACAGACGGGGGCTTACAATGAGCAGTACTTC.

The chain recombines TRBV9 with TRBJ2-1, with TRBD2 matching over 11 bases. Germline V gives CDR1 SGDLS, CDR2 YYNGEE. V lost 3 bases and J lost 8; bases outside the gene matches: 13. The CDR3 extends over 17 amino acids. The CDR3 DNA reads TGTGCCAGCAGCGCGGCCCCTAGCGGGGGGCCTCAGTATGAGCAGTTCTTC. This sequence encodes CASSAAPSGGPQYEQFF.

V gene TRBV28 combines with J gene TRBJ2-5, with 12 bases lining up with TRBD1. This CDR3 has 15 amino acids. J lost 11 bases, V lost 8 bases, and 15 bases had no gene match. Germline CDR1 is MDHEN and CDR2 is SYDVKM. The CDR3 region is CASEVSGQGAKEQYF. The CDR3 nucleotides are TGTGCCAGCGAGGTCTCGGGACAGGGGGCGAAAGAGCAGTACTTC.

This chain joins TRBV27 and TRBJ2-7; 8 nucleotides agree with TRBD2. The CDR3 extends over 14 amino acids. Losses at the gene ends were 3 bases for V and 4 bases for J; bases not matched to a gene: 5. Germline CDR1 and CDR2: MNHEY and SMNVEV (reference sequence). This chain's CDR3 is CASSLFSGDYEQYF. CDR3 bases: TGTGCCAGCAGTTTGTTTAGCGGGGATTACGAGCAGTACTTC.

V gene TRBV4-2 combines with J gene TRBJ2-3; 14 nucleotides agree with TRBD2. Germline V gene data show CDR1 as LGHNA and CDR2 as YNFKEQ. V shed 4 bases and J 0 bases; nucleotides not matched to a gene: 9. This CDR3 has 19 residues. In DNA, the CDR3 is TGTGCCAGCAGCCGTTCCAGGGGACTAGCGGGGGCTAGCACAGATACGCAGTATTTT. Protein: CASSRSRGLAGASTDTQYF.

The J gene is TRBJ1-5, the V gene TRBV10-2, with D hard to call. The CDR3 sequence is 12 residues long. V was trimmed by 3 bases and J by 3 bases, leaving 3 bases between them. CDR1 is WSHSY, CDR2 SAAADI, per germline. CDR3 region: CASSDYNQPQHF. The DNA for the CDR3 is TGCGCCAGCAGTGATTACAATCAGCCCCAGCATTTT.

The CDR3 sequence: CASSFQRGGFHNEQFF. The CDR3 DNA reads TGTGCCAGCAGTTTCCAGCGGGGGGGCTTCCACAATGAGCAGTTCTTC. The J gene is TRBJ2-1, the V gene TRBV28, with TRBD2 identical over 10 bases. Trimming cost V 3 bases and J 5 bases; bases outside gene matches: 7. Germline loops: CDR1 MDHEN, CDR2 SYDVKM. The CDR3 covers 16 residues.

The chain has TRBV6-2 or TRBV6-3 and TRBJ1-5; D is ambiguous. This CDR3 comprises 15 residues. Germline lookup yields CDR1 MNHEY and CDR2 SVGEGT. V was pared by 7 bases and J by 5 bases, with 18 bases between. CDR3 region: CASIADPSIDQPQHF. The CDR3 DNA sequence: TGTGCCAGCATAGCGGACCCCTCCATAGATCAGCCCCAGCATTTT.

In this sample, this clonotype turned up a few times. This rearrangement joins TRBV6-2 or TRBV6-3 to TRBJ2-3; D unresolved. This CDR3 spans 15 amino acids. CDR1 and CDR2 from the germline V gene are MNHEY and SVGEGT. Trimming pared 0 bases from V and 3 bases from J, leaving 10 bases between. CDR3 sequence (DNA): TGTGCCAGCAGTTACTCTGGGGTAGCAACAGATACGCAGTATTTT. It encodes CASSYSGVATDTQYF.

This clonotype was recorded a few times. CDR3 in amino acids: CSGVPSGYQETQYF. CDR3 DNA sequence: TGCAGTGGCGTGCCTAGCGGTTACCAAGAGACCCAGTACTTC. V usage is TRBV20-1 and J usage is TRBJ2-5, with TRBD2 matching 7 bases. Germline-derived CDR1 and CDR2 are DFQATT and SNEGSKA (reference sequence). The CDR3 length is 14 residues. J was trimmed by 0 bases and V by 7 bases; bases with no gene match: 8.

This clonotype was detected only a few times. This chain links TRBV18 with TRBJ2-5; 8 positions agree with TRBD1. The CDR3 runs to 14 residues. Germline trimming cut 1 base from V and 5 bases from J; bases unmatched to any gene: 3. CDR1 is KGHSH, CDR2 LQKENI, per germline. The CDR3, as DNA: TGTGCCAGCTCACCACGACAGGGGACGGAGACCCAGTACTTC. Its translation: CASSPRQGTETQYF.

V is TRBV4-2 and J is TRBJ1-1; unclear D gene. CDR1 LGHNA and CDR2 YNFKEQ come from the germline V gene. Between the trimmed V and J ends, which lost 0 bases and 3 bases, there was a span of 8 bases. This CDR3 is 14 amino acids long. CDR3 sequence (DNA): TGTGCCAGCAGCCAAGATCCCCAGGACACTGAAGCTTTCTTT. Amino acid sequence: CASSQDPQDTEAFF.

V gene TRBV20-1 combines with J gene TRBJ2-1, with 9 bases aligning to TRBD1. CDR1 and CDR2 from the germline V gene are DFQATT and SNEGSKA (reference sequence). The CDR3 contains 13 residues. V lost 4 bases to trimming and J lost 7 bases; unmatched junction nucleotides: 5. The DNA of the CDR3 is TGCAGTGCTACAAAGACAGGGGGGAATGAGCAGTTCTTC. Translated: CSATKTGGNEQFF.

This chain connects TRBV6-1 to TRBJ1-1; D gene ambiguous. The CDR3 spans 13 residues. Germline V gene data show CDR1 as MNHNS and CDR2 as SASEGT. V was clipped by 2 bases and J by 10 bases, with 14 bases between them. CDR3 residues: CASSENGINGAFF. The CDR3 DNA reads TGTGCCAGCAGTGAAAACGGGATCAACGGAGCTTTCTTT.

In this sample, this clonotype turned up once. The chain recombines TRBV12-3 or TRBV12-4 with TRBJ1-1, with 8 bases lining up with TRBD1. J lost 4 bases, V lost 2 bases, and 9 bases had no gene match. The CDR3 is 16 residues long. DNA for the CDR3: TGTGCCAGCAGTTTAACAAACAGGGGGAAAGGCACTGAAGCTTTCTTT. Its protein is CASSLTNRGKGTEAFF.

Comment on this clonotype: This clone may be a read error of a much larger clone one base away. CDR3 amino acids: CASNLSAGTTNEKLFF. The DNA for the CDR3 is TGCGCCAGCAACTTGTCGGCAGGGACAACTAATGAAAAACTGTTTTTT. The rearrangement links TRBV5-1 to TRBJ1-4; D is possibly TRBD1 (5 bases). CDR1 and CDR2 from the germline V gene are SGHRS and YFSETQ. The CDR3 length is 16 residues.